This TCR beta chain was identified during a study of molecular identifiers for immune sequencing clone quantification. TCRdb redid the calling of the PCR reads with MiXCR, one entry per CDR3 protein. The sample yields about half a million distinct CDR3 sequences, about 25% seen once. Libraries used roughly 18,000 to 1,100,000 sorted naive CD8 T cells and 10%, 30% or 50% RNA input. Sorting defined naive CD8 T cells as CD8+CD4-CCR7+CD45RA+. V lost 5 bases and J lost 3; bases outside the gene matches: 5. The CDR3 length is 16 residues. The germline V gene encodes CDR1 SGHTA and CDR2 FQGNSA. The chain carries TRBV7-2 and TRBJ2-3, with 13 nucleotides matching TRBD2. Sequences were obtained from naive CD8+ T cells from blood, with Jurkat cell RNA spiked in. The sample's subset: FACS-sorted CD8+CD4-CCR7+CD45RA+ naive T cells. The origin of this receptor is a human donor in good health. Some libraries in this study had Jurkat cell RNA spiked in. CDR3: CASSLGTSGKTDTQYF. The CDR3 nucleotides are TGTGCCAGCAGCCTGGGGACTAGCGGGAAAACAGATACGCAGTATTTT. The full variable domain, with the rest looked up from reference TRBV7-2 and TRBJ2-3, is GAGVSQSPSNKVTEKGKDVELRCDPISGHTALYWYRQSLGQGLEFLIYFQGNSAPDKSGLPSDRFSAERTGGSVSTLTIQRTQQEDSAVYLCASSLGTSGKTDTQYFGPGTRLTVL.